These 6 T cell receptor beta chains were all obtained from the same sample, sequenced in a study of T cells in Graves' hyperthyroidism and ophthalmopathy. Researchers amplified the TCR beta CDR3 regions from RNA transcripts. The HTBI primer set served for first-round RT-PCR of the TCR CDR3. A single record per CDR3 protein comes from TCRdb applying MiXCR to the multiplex PCR reads. The sample has roughly 500,000 distinct CDR3 sequences, about 24% seen once. Sample: blood. These receptors were taken from a young woman with Graves' ophthalmopathy.

This chain connects TRBV12-3 or TRBV12-4 to TRBJ1-1, with D perhaps matching TRBD1 (6 bases). The V end was cut by 5 bases, the J end by 11 bases, with 15 bases between. The CDR3 is made up of 12 amino acids. DNA of the CDR3: TGTGCCAGCAGTCGAACAGGGTTCGGGGCTTTCTTT. As protein: CASSRTGFGAFF.

This clonotype was seen at least ten times. The V gene is TRBV6-1, the J gene TRBJ1-1; 8 bases fit TRBD1. The V gene end was trimmed by 5 bases and the J gene end by 6 bases; junction bases not matched to a gene: 8. The CDR3 extends over 14 amino acids. Looked up from germline, CDR1 is MNHNS and CDR2 is SASEGT. The CDR3 DNA sequence: TGTGCCAGCAGTCCGGACAGGGCTTGGCCTGAAGCTTTCTTT. This sequence encodes CASSPDRAWPEAFF.

The table lists this clonotype with many counts. The J gene is TRBJ2-2, the V gene TRBV15; no firm D call. V lost 0 bases to trimming and J lost 2 bases, with 10 bases between them. The CDR3 contains 16 residues. CDR1 and CDR2 (germline): LNHNV, YYDKDF (reference sequence). The CDR3 DNA sequence: TGTGCCACCAGCAGAGATAGAGCAGACAACACCGGGGAGCTGTTTTTT. It specifies CATSRDRADNTGELFF. The full variable domain, with the rest looked up from reference TRBV15 and TRBJ2-2, is DAMVIQNPRYQVTQFGKPVTLSCSQTLNHNVMYWYQQKSSQAPKLLFHYYDKDFNNEADTPDNFQSRRPNTSFCFLDIRSPGLGDTAMYLCATSRDRADNTGELFFGEGSRLTVL.

Concerning this clonotype itself: The junction and the germline gene differ at one end; a read error may be behind it. V usage is TRBV5-1 and J usage is TRBJ2-7, with D perhaps matching TRBD2 (7 bases). This CDR3 has 14 amino acids. Germline CDR1 SGHRS, CDR2 YFSETQ. The CDR3 nucleotides read TGCGTCAGCAGCGGGGTACAGGGTTCCTACGAGCAGTACTTC. Translation: CVSSGVQGSYEQYF.

For the CDR3, the DNA is TGTGCCAGCAGTGAGAATCAGGATTCCGTGGCTTTCTTT. Translating gives CASSENQDSVAFF. The chain recombines TRBV2 with TRBJ1-1; D not certain. This CDR3 region has 13 residues. From germline, CDR1 is SNHLY and CDR2 FYNNEI. V was shortened by 3 bases and J by 11 bases, with 16 bases between the two germline ends. Supplemented by reference TRBV2 and TRBJ1-1, the full variable domain reads EPEVTQTPSHQVTQMGQEVILRCVPISNHLYFYWYRQILGQKVEFLVSFYNNEISEKSEIFDDQFSVERPDGSNFTLKIRSTKLEDSAMYFCASSENQDSVAFFGQGTRLTVV.

This clonotype showed up many times. The chain has TRBV28 and TRBJ1-5; no clear D gene. V lost 3 bases to trimming and J lost 6 bases, with 12 bases between them. This CDR3 has 14 residues. CDR1 MDHEN and CDR2 SYDVKM come from the germline V gene. CDR3 protein: CASSLPISGQPQHF. The CDR3 DNA sequence: TGTGCCAGCAGTTTGCCGATTTCGGGTCAGCCCCAGCATTTT. Variable domain in full (rest from reference TRBV28 and TRBJ1-5): DVKVTQSSRYLVKRTGEKVFLECVQDMDHENMFWYRQDPGLGLRLIYFSYDVKMKEKGDIPEGYSVSREKKERFSLILESASTNQTSMYLCASSLPISGQPQHFGDGTRLSIL.